The rows below give T cell receptor beta chains drawn from one sample of a study of regulatory T cells in long-lasting Graves disease. TCRdb reanalysed the multiplex PCR reads using MiXCR and keeps one entry per CDR3 protein. Among 400,000 to 550,000 distinct CDR3 sequences listed, around 15% were seen once. These records were also assigned to another study, of T cells in Graves' hyperthyroidism and ophthalmopathy.

The source material was peripheral blood mononuclear cells (PBMCs), sampled at new diagnosis, from a patient treated with antithyroid drugs. These receptors were collected from a woman aged 18-35 years with Graves disease. Each CDR3 is given with its conserved first and last residue. The D gene is left open where the match is weak. The size of a clone is reported for some rows only, either as once, few or many, or as a class for expanded clones.

>few|TRBJ2-2|.|TRBV20-1
CSASARTTTNTGELFF
TGCAGTGCTTCCGCGCGGACTACTACGAACACCGGGGAGCTGTTTTTT
>.|TRBJ2-1|TRBD2|TRBV30
CAWSDGLAGVAFF
TGTGCCTGGAGTGACGGACTAGCGGGAGTGGCGTTCTTC
>.|TRBJ2-5|.|TRBV5-1
CASSLEWGNSETQYF
TGCGCCAGCAGCTTGGAATGGGGGAATTCAGAGACCCAGTACTTC
>many|TRBJ2-5|TRBD2|TRBV7-6
CASSSGLAGVGGQETQYF
TGTGCCAGCAGCTCGGGACTAGCGGGAGTCGGCGGCCAAGAGACCCAGTACTTC
>many|TRBJ2-7|.|TRBV6-1
CASRTDSGVSYYEQYF
TGTGCCAGCAGGACCGACTCCGGTGTGAGCTACTACGAGCAGTACTTC
>.|TRBJ2-3|.|TRBV7-2
CVSSLAFSDTQYF
TGTGTCAGCAGCTTAGCTTTTTCAGATACGCAGTATTTT
>few|TRBJ2-7|.|TRBV5-5
CASSLELAGASSYEQYF
TGTGCCAGCAGCTTGGAATTAGCAGGAGCAAGCTCCTACGAGCAGTACTTC
>few|TRBJ2-3|.|TRBV19
CASREQGTSDTQYF
TGTGCCAGTAGAGAACAGGGAACCTCGGATACGCAGTATTTT
>many|TRBJ2-3|.|TRBV12-3/TRBV12-4
CASSFRGADTQYF
TGTGCCAGCAGTTTCCGGGGCGCAGATACGCAGTATTTT
>many|TRBJ2-1|.|TRBV11-3
CASSLVTHSSYNEQFF
TGTGCCAGCAGCTTAGTTACCCACTCCTCCTACAATGAGCAGTTCTTC
>many|TRBJ2-3|TRBD2|TRBV7-2
CASSVNSGRAMYF
TGTGCCAGCAGCGTAAATAGCGGGAGGGCCATGTATTTT
>many|TRBJ1-1|.|TRBV11-1
CASSPRAVTEAFF
TGTGCCAGCAGCCCCAGAGCTGTCACTGAAGCTTTCTTT
>many|TRBJ1-1|.|TRBV29-1
CSVAAGTAEAFF
TGCAGCGTTGCGGCCGGGACGGCTGAAGCTTTCTTT
>.|TRBJ2-7|.|TRBV18
CASSPPPFPQNGEQYF
TGTGCCAGCTCACCACCGCCGTTCCCCCAAAACGGGGAGCAGTACTTC
>.|TRBJ2-3|.|TRBV28
CASSLGRRGTDTQYF
TGTGCCAGCAGTTTAGGGCGCAGGGGCACAGATACGCAGTATTTT
>.|TRBJ2-7|.|TRBV7-9
CASSQGRQGAYEQYF
TGTGCCAGCAGCCAAGGGCGGCAGGGTGCCTACGAGCAGTACTTC
>few|TRBJ1-5|.|TRBV2
CASSRRGPQHF
TGTGCCAGCAGCAGACGGGGACCCCAGCATTTT